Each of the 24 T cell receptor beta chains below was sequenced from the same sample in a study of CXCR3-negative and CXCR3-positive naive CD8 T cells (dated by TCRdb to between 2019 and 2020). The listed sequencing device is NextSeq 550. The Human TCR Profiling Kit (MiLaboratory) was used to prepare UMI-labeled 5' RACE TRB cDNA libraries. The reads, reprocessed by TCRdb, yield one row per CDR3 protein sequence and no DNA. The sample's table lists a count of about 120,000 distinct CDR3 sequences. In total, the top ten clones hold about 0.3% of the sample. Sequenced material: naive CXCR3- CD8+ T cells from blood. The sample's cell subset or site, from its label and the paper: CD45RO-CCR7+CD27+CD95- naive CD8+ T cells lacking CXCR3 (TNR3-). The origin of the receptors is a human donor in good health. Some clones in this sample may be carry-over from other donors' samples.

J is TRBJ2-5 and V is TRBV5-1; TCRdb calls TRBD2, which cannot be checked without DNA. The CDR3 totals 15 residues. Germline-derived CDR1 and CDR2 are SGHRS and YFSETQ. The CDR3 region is CASSLGERYQETQYF.

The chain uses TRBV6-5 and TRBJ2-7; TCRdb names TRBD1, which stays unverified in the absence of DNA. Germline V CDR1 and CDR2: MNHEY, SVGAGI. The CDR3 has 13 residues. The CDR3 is CASSSPFLQGQYF.

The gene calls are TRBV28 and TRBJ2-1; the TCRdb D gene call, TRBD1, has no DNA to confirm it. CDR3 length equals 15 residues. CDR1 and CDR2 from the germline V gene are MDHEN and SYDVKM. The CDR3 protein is CASSAPSVAYNEQFF.

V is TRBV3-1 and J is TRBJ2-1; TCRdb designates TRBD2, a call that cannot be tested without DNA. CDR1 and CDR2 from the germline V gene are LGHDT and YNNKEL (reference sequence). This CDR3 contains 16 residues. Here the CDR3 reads CASSAYLLERYNEQFF.

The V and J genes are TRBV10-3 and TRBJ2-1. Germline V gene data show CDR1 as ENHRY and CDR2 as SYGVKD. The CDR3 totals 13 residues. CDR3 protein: CAISDTAYNEQFF.

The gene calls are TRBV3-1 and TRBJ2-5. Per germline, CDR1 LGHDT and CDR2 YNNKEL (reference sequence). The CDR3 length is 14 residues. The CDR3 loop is CASSQELAEETQYF.

CDR3 amino acids: CASSRNPGLAGEQYF. J is TRBJ2-7 and V is TRBV5-1; TCRdb indicates TRBD2, and absent DNA this call remains unverified. The germline V gene encodes CDR1 SGHRS and CDR2 YFSETQ. This CDR3 contains 15 residues.

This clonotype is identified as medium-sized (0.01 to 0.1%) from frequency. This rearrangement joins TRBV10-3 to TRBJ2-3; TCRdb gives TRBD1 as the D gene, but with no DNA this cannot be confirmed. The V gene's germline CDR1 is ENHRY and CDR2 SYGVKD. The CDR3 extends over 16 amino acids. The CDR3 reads CAISDLSGQSTDTQYF.

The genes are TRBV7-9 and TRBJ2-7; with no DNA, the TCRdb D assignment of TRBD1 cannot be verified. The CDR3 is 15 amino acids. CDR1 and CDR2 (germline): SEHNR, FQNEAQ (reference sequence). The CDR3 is CASSSATGPAYEQYF.

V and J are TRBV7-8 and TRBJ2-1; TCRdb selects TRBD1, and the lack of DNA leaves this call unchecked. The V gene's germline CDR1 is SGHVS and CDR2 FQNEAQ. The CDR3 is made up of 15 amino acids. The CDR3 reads CASSTTGTAIEEQFF.

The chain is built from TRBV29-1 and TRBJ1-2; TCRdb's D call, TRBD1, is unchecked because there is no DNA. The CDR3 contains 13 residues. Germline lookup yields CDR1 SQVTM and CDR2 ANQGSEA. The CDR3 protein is CSAWTGGERGYTF.

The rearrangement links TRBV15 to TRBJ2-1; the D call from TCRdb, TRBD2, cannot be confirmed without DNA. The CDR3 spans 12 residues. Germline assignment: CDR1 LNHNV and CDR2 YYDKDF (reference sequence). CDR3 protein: CATGLDPNEQFF. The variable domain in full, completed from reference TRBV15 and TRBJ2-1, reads DAMVIQNPRYQVTQFGKPVTLSCSQTLNHNVMYWYQQKSSQAPKLLFHYYDKDFNNEADTPDNFQSRRPNTSFCFLDIRSPGLGDTAMYLCATGLDPNEQFFGPGTRLTVL.

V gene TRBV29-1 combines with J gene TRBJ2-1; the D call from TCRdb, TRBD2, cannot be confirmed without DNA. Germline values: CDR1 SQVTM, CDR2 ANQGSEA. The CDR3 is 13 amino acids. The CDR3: CSVEPPAGYEQFF.

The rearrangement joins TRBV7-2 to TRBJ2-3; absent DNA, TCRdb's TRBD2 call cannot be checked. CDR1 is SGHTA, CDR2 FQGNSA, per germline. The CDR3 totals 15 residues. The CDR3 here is CASILGVAHANTQYF.

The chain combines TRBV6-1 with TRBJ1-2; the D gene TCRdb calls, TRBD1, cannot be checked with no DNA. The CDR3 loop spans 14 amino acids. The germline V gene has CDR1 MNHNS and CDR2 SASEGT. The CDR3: CASFGTAANYGYTF.

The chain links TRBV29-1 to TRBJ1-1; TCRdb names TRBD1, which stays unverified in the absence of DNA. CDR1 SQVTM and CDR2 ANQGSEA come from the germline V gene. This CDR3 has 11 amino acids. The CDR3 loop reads CSVTGDTEAFF.

CDR3 loop: CASSQLQGAVFNEQFF. The rearrangement uses TRBV4-3 and TRBJ2-1; TCRdb indicates TRBD1, and absent DNA this call remains unverified. The CDR3 loop spans 16 amino acids. Germline CDR1 and CDR2: LGHNA and YSLEER.

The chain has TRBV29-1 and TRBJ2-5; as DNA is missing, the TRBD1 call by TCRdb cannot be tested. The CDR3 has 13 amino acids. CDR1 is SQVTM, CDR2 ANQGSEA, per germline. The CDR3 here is CSVQGPTQETQYF. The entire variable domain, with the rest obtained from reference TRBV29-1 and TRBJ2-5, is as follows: SAVISQKPSRDICQRGTSLTIQCQVDSQVTMMFWYRQQPGQSLTLIATANQGSEATYESGFVIDKFPISRPNLTFSTLTVSNMSPEDSSIYLCSVQGPTQETQYFGPGTRLLVL.

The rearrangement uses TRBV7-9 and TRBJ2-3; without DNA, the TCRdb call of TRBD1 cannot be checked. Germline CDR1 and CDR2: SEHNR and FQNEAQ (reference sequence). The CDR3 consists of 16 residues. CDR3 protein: CASSYASGGSTDTQYF.

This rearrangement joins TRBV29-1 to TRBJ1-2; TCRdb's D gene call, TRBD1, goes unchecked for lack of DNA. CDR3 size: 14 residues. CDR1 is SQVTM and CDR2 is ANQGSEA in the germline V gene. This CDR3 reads CSVEWGYGMSGYTF.

CDR3 amino acids: CSVFWDTGELFF. The J gene is TRBJ2-2, the V gene TRBV29-1. This CDR3 is 12 amino acids long. Germline lookup yields CDR1 SQVTM and CDR2 ANQGSEA.

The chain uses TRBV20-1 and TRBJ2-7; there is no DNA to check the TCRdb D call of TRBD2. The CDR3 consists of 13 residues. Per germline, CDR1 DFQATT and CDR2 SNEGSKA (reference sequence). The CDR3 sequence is CSERDRGSYEQYF.

The CDR3 region is CATSRDRGGKAFF. This rearrangement joins TRBV15 to TRBJ1-1; the D call of TRBD1 rests on TCRdb alone, since no DNA is present to check it. Germline V gives CDR1 LNHNV, CDR2 YYDKDF (reference sequence). The CDR3 sequence is 13 residues long.

CDR3 in amino acids: CSGSSGGDTGELFF. The J gene is TRBJ2-2, the V gene TRBV29-1; TCRdb names TRBD2, which stays unverified in the absence of DNA. The germline CDR1 and CDR2 sequences are SQVTM and ANQGSEA. The CDR3 runs to 14 residues.